The 3 T cell receptor beta chains below come from one sample, sequenced in a study of CD8 T cells in ankylosing spondylitis. A single record per CDR3 protein comes from TCRdb applying MiXCR to the 5' RACE reads. The data hold some 92,000 distinct CDR3 sequences, with around 30% observed a single time. Material for sequencing was blood, either unsorted or a sorted T cell fraction (not recorded which). These receptors all come from a male donor with ankylosing spondylitis or in good health (not recorded which).

This clonotype showed up just a few times. The chain couples TRBV20-1 to TRBJ1-3; D might be TRBD1 (6 bases). The CDR3 runs to 14 residues. V lost 5 bases and J lost 2, with 13 bases in between. CDR1 is DFQATT and CDR2 is SNEGSKA in the germline V gene (reference sequence). CDR3 DNA sequence: TGCAGTGCTCCGGACAGTTCTACTGGAAACACCATATATTTT. It specifies CSAPDSSTGNTIYF.

This clonotype has just a few counts. The rearrangement uses TRBV12-3 or TRBV12-4 and TRBJ2-1; TRBD1 or TRBD2 may be the D gene (5 bases each). CDR3 length: 14 residues. V gave up 3 bases and J gave up 8 bases, with 14 bases separating them. The CDR3: CASSLGRTRDEQFF. In DNA, the CDR3 is TGTGCCAGCAGTTTGGGACGGACCCGGGATGAGCAGTTCTTC.

This clonotype was detected only a few times. This rearrangement joins TRBV18 to TRBJ2-7, with D perhaps assigned TRBD1 or TRBD2 (5 bases each). The CDR3 has 15 amino acids. With 3 bases removed from V and 7 bases from J, the gap between germline ends came to 19 bases. The V gene's germline CDR1 is KGHSH and CDR2 LQKENI. Here the CDR3 reads CASSPRQKSLGEQYF. Here the CDR3 DNA reads TGTGCCAGCTCACCCCGACAGAAATCACTAGGGGAGCAGTACTTC.